The 14 T cell receptor beta chains listed next were all sequenced from one sample in a study of graft-versus-host responses after intestinal transplantation. TCRdb keeps only in-frame clones here, not all; method: immunoSEQ multiplex PCR. The sample shows approximately 130,000 clones, approximately 94% of them seen only once. These receptors' targets are unknown. Here the sequenced sample was unstimulated CD4+ T cells sorted from spleen or lymph node cells, taken before intestinal transplant. Source of these receptors: a human donor who received an intestinal transplant.

The J gene is TRBJ1-2, the V gene TRBV27; D unclear. The CDR3 has 16 amino acids. Trimming removed 3 bases from V and 8 bases from J, with 22 bases in between. CDR1 and CDR2 from the germline V gene are MNHEY and SMNVEV (reference sequence). The CDR3 here is CASSLIRHGELYGYTF. The CDR3 nucleotides are TGTGCCAGCAGTTTGATTCGTCACGGAGAACTATACGGCTACACCTTC.

The chain joins TRBV5-1 to TRBJ2-7, with D uncertain. The germline CDR1 and CDR2 sequences are SGHRS and YFSETQ. The V end was cut by 4 bases, the J end by 3 bases, with 14 bases between. There are 14 residues in the CDR3. DNA for the CDR3: TGCGCCAGCAGCCCGTCCCAGCAAGGCTACGAGCAGTACTTC. Its protein is CASSPSQQGYEQYF.

CDR3 nucleotide sequence: TGTGCCAGCAGGGACAGGGGGATGAACACTGAAGCTTTCTTT. Translating it yields CASRDRGMNTEAFF. The chain links TRBV25-1 to TRBJ1-1, with 10 bases lining up with TRBD1. Germline V CDR1 and CDR2: MGHDK, SYGVNS. V was clipped by 6 bases and J by 0 bases; unmatched bases: 1. The CDR3 is 14 residues long.

The chain employs TRBV4-1 and TRBJ2-3; 8 bases agree with TRBD1. CDR1 is MGHRA and CDR2 is YSYEKL in the germline V gene. V dropped 8 bases and J dropped 6; count of bases not matched to a gene: 10. CDR3 length: 14 amino acids. The CDR3 reads CASSTGTGRDTQYF. DNA for the CDR3: TGCGCCAGCTCGACCGGGACAGGTAGGGATACGCAGTATTTT.

This clone was observed once. The V gene is TRBV7-2, the J gene TRBJ2-7; 12 bases match TRBD2. V shed 2 bases and J 0 bases; nucleotides not matched to a gene: 2. The germline gives CDR1 SGHTA, CDR2 FQGNSA. The CDR3 runs 16 residues. For the CDR3, the DNA is TGTGCCAGCAGCTTATCTAGCGGGGGGGCCTCCTACGAGCAGTACTTC. It encodes CASSLSSGGASYEQYF.

The chain employs TRBV4-2 and TRBJ2-7, with D possibly being TRBD2 (5 bases). V was cut by 0 bases and J by 7 bases, with 13 bases left in between. This CDR3 spans 14 amino acids. Germline assignment: CDR1 LGHNA and CDR2 YNFKEQ. In nucleotides, the CDR3 is TGTGCCAGCAGCCAAGATGCCGGGAATGTGGAGCAGTACTTC. Amino acid sequence: CASSQDAGNVEQYF.

J is TRBJ2-3 and V is TRBV19; TRBD1 agrees at 8 bases. V shed 9 bases and J 0 bases; nucleotides not matched to a gene: 23. From germline, CDR1 is LNHDA and CDR2 SQIVND (reference sequence). This CDR3 has 20 amino acids. DNA of the CDR3: TGTGCCAGGACGTCGTATAAGGACAGGGTTGTTTTTATCAGCACAGATACGCAGTATTTT. This sequence encodes CARTSYKDRVVFISTDTQYF.

This clone was detected a few times. The rearrangement uses TRBV6-1 and TRBJ1-1, with D possibly being TRBD1 (5 bases). CDR1 MNHNS and CDR2 SASEGT come from the germline V gene. The CDR3 has 13 residues. Trimming took off 6 bases at V and 8 bases at J, with 16 bases between the two ends. The DNA of the CDR3 is TGTGCCAGCAGACCTCGACAGAGAGGGGAAGCTTTCTTT. It codes for CASRPRQRGEAFF.

The chain joins TRBV7-7 to TRBJ2-3; the D gene is possibly TRBD2 (6 bases). CDR3 length: 15 amino acids. Deletions cut 3 bases from V and 4 bases from J, with 14 bases between. Germline V gene data show CDR1 as SSHAT and CDR2 as FNYEAQ (reference sequence). The CDR3 DNA reads as TGTGCCAGCAGCTTCGGGACTTCCCCCGCAGATACGCAGTATTTT. This translates into CASSFGTSPADTQYF.

The V call is TRBV11-2, the J call TRBJ2-1, with D perhaps TRBD2 (6 bases). The V end was cut by 3 bases, the J end by 9 bases, with 12 bases between. The CDR3 is 13 amino acids. Germline CDR1 reads SGHAT; CDR2 reads FQNNGV. The DNA of the CDR3 is TGTGCCAGCAGCTTTAGACTAGGTCTTGAGCAGTTCTTC. Translating gives CASSFRLGLEQFF.

This clone was detected only once. The chain has TRBV27 and TRBJ2-5; D unclear. The CDR3 totals 14 residues. Germline V gene sequence: CDR1 MNHEY, CDR2 SMNVEV (reference sequence). Trimming stripped 3 bases from V and 2 bases from J, with 10 bases between. CDR3 nucleotides: TGTGCCAGCAGTTTGTATAGGTATCAAGAGACCCAGTACTTC. Amino acid sequence: CASSLYRYQETQYF.

The CDR3 DNA reads as TGCGCCAGCAGCTTCGGACAAGACACAGATACGCAGTATTTT. It encodes CASSFGQDTDTQYF. The chain couples TRBV5-1 to TRBJ2-3, with a tentative D call TRBD1 (5 bases). CDR3 size: 14 residues. V lost 2 bases and J lost 2, with 9 bases in between. Germline V gives CDR1 SGHRS, CDR2 YFSETQ.

The J gene is TRBJ2-1, the V gene TRBV5-4; 7 nucleotides agree with TRBD2. The CDR3 sequence is 17 residues long. Germline values: CDR1 SGHNT, CDR2 YYREEE (reference sequence). The V segment lost 0 bases and the J segment 9 bases; nucleotides outside the gene matches: 15. CDR3 DNA: TGTGCCAGCAGCTTGGCCAAATGGGGGGGGTCCTCCGGTGAGCAGTTCTTC. Translation gives CASSLAKWGGSSGEQFF.

The chain links TRBV5-1 to TRBJ2-7; D uncertain. Germline V gene data show CDR1 as SGHRS and CDR2 as YFSETQ. The CDR3 length is 15 residues. Trimming removed 0 bases at V and 0 bases at J, with 10 bases between. The chain's CDR3 is CASSLGRVSSYEQYF. Written as DNA, the CDR3 is TGCGCCAGCAGCTTGGGTAGGGTTAGCTCCTACGAGCAGTACTTC.